This T cell receptor (beta chain) was profiled in a study of blood T cell repertoires in COVID-19. Authors' methods: The authors estimated nucleated cell counts from reference gene primer amplification. Profiled with immunoSEQ multiplex PCR; TCRdb holds only in-frame clones, not every one. The V and J calls and clone size are taken from that table; D and trimming were inferred from the DNA. The sample holds 250,000 to 400,000 clones; about 87% are singletons and the top ten take less than 6%. Participants came from about two dozen US areas, aged roughly 18 to 89 years. Clinical histories supplied by participants themselves formed the basis of cohort assignment. The V end lost 2 bases, the J end lost 8 bases, and 9 bases lay between the germline ends. This CDR3 is built from 12 residues. Looked up from germline, CDR1 is KGHSH and CDR2 is LQKENI.

Material for sequencing was PBMCs or T cells enriched from blood (not recorded which). The chain combines TRBV18 with TRBJ1-2; D gene unclear. This receptor was identified in a woman aged 25 to 45 who had recovered from COVID-19. The CDR3 region is CASSPRGRGYTF. CDR3 nucleotides: TGTGCCAGCTCACCAAGAGGCCGGGGCTACACCTTC.